Listed below are T cell receptor beta chains from one sample, sequenced in a study of a mutant IDH1 vaccine in newly diagnosed glioma. Measured with immunoSEQ multiplex PCR; TCRdb has only the in-frame clones, and not every one. The table includes approximately 56,000 clones, less than 65% detected once. These receptors are not linked to any known antigen. Material: peripheral blood mononuclear cells (PBMCs), obtained from a glioma patient whose treatment included an IDH1 peptide vaccine. The origin of the receptors is a man aged 40-55 years with glioma. Some clones in this sample may be carry-over from other donors' samples. Each CDR3 is given with its conserved first and last residue. D genes are given only for firm matches. A clone size is listed for some rows: how often the clone was seen (once, few, many), or a class if it is expanded.

>TRBD2|TRBV5-1|TRBJ2-3|-
CASSSAGTSGGGGTDTQYF
TGCGCCAGCAGCTCCGCCGGGACTAGCGGGGGAGGAGGCACAGATACGCAGTATTTT
>TRBD2|TRBV18|TRBJ2-7|few
CASSPTAGSGEQYF
TGTGCCAGCTCACCCACAGCGGGGAGCGGCGAGCAGTACTTC
>-|TRBV6-6|TRBJ2-5|-
CASSYSGGQETQYF
TGTGCCAGCAGTTACTCGGGGGGCCAAGAGACCCAGTACTTC
>TRBD1|TRBV4-2|TRBJ2-2|-
CASSQVAQGTGELFF
TGTGCCAGCAGCCAAGTCGCACAGGGGACCGGGGAGCTGTTTTTT
>-|TRBV10-3|TRBJ1-1|-
CAIRQGFMNTEAFF
TGTGCCATCAGGCAGGGTTTCATGAACACTGAAGCTTTCTTT
>-|TRBV18|TRBJ1-6|-
CASSPGTTGSPLHF
TGTGCCAGCTCTCCCGGGACCACCGGATCACCCCTCCACTTT
>-|TRBV6-1|TRBJ1-1|-
CASTQANEAFF
TGTGCCAGCACGCAGGCCAATGAAGCTTTCTTT
>TRBD2|TRBV6-5|TRBJ2-7|-
CASRSGGSQHEQYF
TGTGCCAGCAGGAGCGGGGGGAGTCAGCACGAGCAGTACTTC
>TRBD2|TRBV19|TRBJ2-4|-
CASSTGGAGAYLAKNIQYF
TGTGCCAGTAGTACCGGGGGGGCAGGGGCCTATCTGGCCAAAAACATTCAGTACTTC
>-|TRBV19|TRBJ1-1|-
CASSIKGNTEAFF
TGTGCCAGTAGTATAAAGGGTAACACTGAAGCTTTCTTT
>-|TRBV10-3|TRBJ1-1|-
CAISPGGFTDTEAFF
TGTGCCATCAGCCCCGGGGGGTTTACAGACACTGAAGCTTTCTTT
>-|TRBV11-2|TRBJ1-5|-
CASSQKPGAYSNQPQHF
TGTGCCAGCAGCCAAAAGCCGGGGGCCTATAGCAATCAGCCCCAGCATTTT
>TRBD1|TRBV5-1|TRBJ2-7|medium-sized
CASTFDRGGDEQYF
TGCGCCAGCACTTTTGACAGGGGTGGAGACGAGCAGTACTTC
>-|TRBV9|TRBJ1-5|-
CASSVHPDRSNQPQHF
TGTGCCAGCAGCGTACATCCAGACCGAAGCAATCAGCCCCAGCATTTT
>-|TRBV6-5|TRBJ2-2|few
CASSPDRRGELFF
TGTGCCAGCAGCCCCGACAGGAGGGGGGAGCTGTTTTTT
>TRBD2|TRBV7-2|TRBJ2-5|-
CASSLDGLAGAETQYF
TGTGCCAGCAGCTTAGACGGACTAGCGGGGGCGGAGACCCAGTACTTC
>TRBD2|TRBV18|TRBJ2-7|once
CASSRGGLYEQYF
TGTGCCAGCTCACGGGGGGGATTGTACGAGCAGTACTTC
>-|TRBV9|TRBJ1-4|-
CASSVGVVQNEKLFF
TGTGCCAGCAGCGTGGGAGTGGTTCAGAATGAAAAACTGTTTTTT
>-|TRBV13|TRBJ2-4|few
CASRIRGGTAKNIQYF
TGTGCCAGCAGAATCCGCGGTGGGACGGCCAAAAACATTCAGTACTTC
>TRBD1|TRBV6-1|TRBJ1-1|-
CASSEYDRDTEAFF
TGTGCCAGCAGTGAATACGACAGGGACACTGAAGCTTTCTTT
>TRBD1|TRBV6-1|TRBJ1-5|-
CASMGWDRGSQPQHF
TGTGCCAGCATGGGGTGGGACAGGGGATCTCAGCCCCAGCATTTT
>-|TRBV5-1|TRBJ2-7|-
CASRWNPNYEQYF
TGCGCCAGCAGATGGAACCCGAACTACGAGCAGTACTTC
>TRBD1|TRBV19|TRBJ2-7|-
CASSSGQGYEQYF
TGTGCCAGTAGTTCTGGACAGGGCTACGAGCAGTACTTC
>-|TRBV19|TRBJ2-3|-
CASSPVVAPADTQYF
TGTGCCAGTAGTCCAGTCGTGGCCCCCGCTGATACGCAGTATTTT
>TRBD2|TRBV5-6|TRBJ2-5|few
CASSQIGGAQYF
TGTGCCAGCAGCCAAATTGGGGGGGCCCAGTACTTC
>TRBD1|TRBV7-8|TRBJ2-7|-
CASSLLGQGAGEQYF
TGTGCCAGCAGCTTACTGGGACAGGGGGCCGGCGAGCAGTACTTC
>-|TRBV10-2|TRBJ2-2|-
CASSGGGLNTGELFF
TGCGCCAGCAGTGGTGGCGGGCTGAACACCGGGGAGCTGTTTTTT
>-|TRBV2|TRBJ2-1|-
CASRGSNEQFF
TGTGCCAGCAGGGGGAGTAATGAGCAGTTCTTC
>-|TRBV30|TRBJ2-7|-
CAWKSGTYEQYF
TGTGCCTGGAAATCAGGGACCTACGAGCAGTACTTC
>-|TRBV30|TRBJ1-3|-
CAWSSKGPYSGNTIYF
TGTGCCTGGAGTTCTAAAGGCCCCTACTCTGGAAACACCATATATTTT
>-|TRBV29-1|TRBJ1-2|-
CSVEDIAYGYTF
TGCAGCGTTGAAGATATAGCCTATGGCTACACCTTC
>-|TRBV4-1|TRBJ1-1|few
CASSHLDMGFANTEAFF
TGCGCCAGCAGCCACCTGGACATGGGTTTTGCGAACACTGAAGCTTTCTTT
>-|TRBV30|TRBJ1-4|-
CAWSDLGFEKLFF
TGTGCCTGGAGTGATCTGGGGTTTGAAAAACTGTTTTTT
>-|TRBV6-5|TRBJ1-1|few
CASSYSGGPRNTEAFF
TGTGCCAGCAGTTACTCCGGGGGGCCTCGGAACACTGAAGCTTTCTTT
>TRBD2|TRBV10-3|TRBJ2-7|-
CAISEGTSGGNEQYF
TGTGCCATCAGTGAGGGGACTAGCGGGGGCAACGAGCAGTACTTC
>-|TRBV6-5|TRBJ2-7|few
CASSYSAGFNYEQYF
TGTGCCAGCAGTTACTCAGCAGGGTTTAACTACGAGCAGTACTTC
>-|TRBV4-2|TRBJ2-3|-
CASSQDGTDSTDTQYF
TGTGCCAGCAGCCAAGACGGGACGGATAGCACAGATACGCAGTATTTT
>-|TRBV19|TRBJ1-5|-
CASSVGTRLNQPQHF
TGTGCCAGTAGTGTCGGGACACGACTCAATCAGCCCCAGCATTTT
>-|TRBV4-1|TRBJ2-5|-
CASSQDIGETQYF
TGCGCCAGCAGCCAAGATATTGGGGAGACCCAGTACTTC
>-|TRBV7-9|TRBJ2-3|once
CASSPLEARDTQYF
TGTGCCAGCAGCCCCCTAGAGGCGCGAGATACGCAGTATTTT
>-|TRBV2|TRBJ1-4|-
CASSEPGRTATNEKLFF
TGTGCCAGCAGTGAACCGGGACGGACTGCAACTAATGAAAAACTGTTTTTT
>-|TRBV19|TRBJ2-7|-
CASSRPRGSYEQYF
TGTGCCAGTAGTAGACCAAGGGGGTCGTACGAGCAGTACTTC
>-|TRBV6-5|TRBJ2-2|-
CASSSTGVGELFF
TGTGCCAGCAGTTCCACCGGGGTCGGGGAGCTGTTTTTT
>-|TRBV18|TRBJ1-6|-
CASSKDRMNSPLHF
TGTGCCAGCTCAAAGGACAGAATGAATTCACCCCTCCACTTT
>-|TRBV13|TRBJ2-6|-
CASSQRQAGANVLTF
TGTGCCAGCAGCCAGCGACAGGCTGGGGCCAACGTCCTGACTTTC
>TRBD1|TRBV7-8|TRBJ1-5|-
CASSLAGQAVHF
TGTGCCAGCAGCTTAGCGGGACAGGCTGTACATTTT
>TRBD2|TRBV9|TRBJ2-5|few
CASSGSGGYQETQYF
TGTGCCAGCAGCGGCAGCGGGGGCTACCAAGAGACCCAGTACTTC
>-|TRBV6-6|TRBJ1-1|-
CATGNWGTNTEAFF
TGTGCCACTGGAAATTGGGGAACTAACACTGAAGCTTTCTTT
>-|TRBV5-6|TRBJ1-2|few
CASSFSSGGYTF
TGTGCCAGCAGCTTCAGTAGTGGCGGCTACACCTTC
>-|TRBV30|TRBJ2-7|-
CAWSTSYEQYF
TGTGCCTGGAGTACCTCCTACGAGCAGTACTTC
>-|TRBV5-4|TRBJ2-6|once
CASSPGVSGANVLTF
TGTGCCAGCAGCCCGGGAGTCTCTGGGGCCAACGTCCTGACTTTC
>-|TRBV19|TRBJ2-7|-
CASSISWRGTGEQYF
TGTGCCAGTAGTATAAGTTGGAGGGGGACCGGCGAGCAGTACTTC
>-|TRBV6-5|TRBJ1-5|few
CASSYKPGLNQPQHF
TGTGCCAGCAGTTACAAACCGGGACTCAATCAGCCCCAGCATTTT